This T cell receptor beta chain was captured by sequencing in a study of T cells after posttransplantation cyclophosphamide. Findings of the study overall: Later post-transplant blood repertoires were often dominated by donor CD8+ memory clones. Recipient CMV seropositivity and CMV reactivation strongly tracked TRB clonality. Blood and skin or GI T cell repertoires showed limited TRB overlap.

CDR1 SGHRS and CDR2 YFSETQ come from the germline V gene. The CDR3 covers 17 residues. V was clipped by 3 bases and J by 3 bases; unmatched bases: 12. As regards this clone: What it binds is not known.

Generated by immunoSEQ multiplex PCR, the TCRdb table keeps only in-frame clones and is missing some. Found here are tens of thousands of clones, around 93% of them singletons; the top ten hold 2.5% to 3%. Source material: PBMCs. The rearrangement joins TRBV5-1 to TRBJ2-5; the match to TRBD2 covers 9 bases. The origin of this receptor is a young woman in good health and a related stem cell transplant donor. The CDR3 coding sequence is TGCGCCAGCAGCTCAGGAGTTAGCGGGGGAACCGAAGAGACCCAGTACTTC. Translating gives CASSSGVSGGTEETQYF.